The entry below describes one T cell receptor (beta chain). Its specificity is not known. Together with a sample-barcoded 5' primer, a J-beta primer mix was included in a second PCR lasting about 6 to 11 cycles. MiXCR, applied by TCRdb to the 5' RACE reads, yields one record per CDR3 protein. Among over 1,500,000 distinct CDR3 sequences listed, less than 50% were seen once. Every sample had a minimum of 6.5 million PBMCs isolated. These data are taken from a study of blood T cells in healthy people across ages. Study results and limitations: Shifts in expanded clonotypes may have been confounded by donor CMV status, which was unknown. Naive CD4+ cells and diversity were both higher in long-lived donors than in aged donors.

The CDR3 has 15 residues. The V end was cut by 1 base, the J end by 0 bases, with 10 bases between. J is TRBJ2-7 and V is TRBV12-3 or TRBV12-4, with a possible D match to TRBD2 (5 bases). The material sequenced was blood. The receptor's source is a woman aged 40 to 50 in good health. The CDR3 loop is CASSLGGPLSYEQYF. CDR3 in DNA: TGTGCCAGCAGTTTAGGCGGGCCTCTCTCCTACGAGCAGTACTTC.